The clone carrying this TCR beta chain was detected a few times. No antigen is known for it. About 10 milliliters was the volume of peripheral blood drawn from each donor. It was with a sample-barcoded 5' primer and a J-beta primer mix that a second PCR of about 6 to 11 cycles was run. The study obtained at least 3 million CDR3-containing paired-end reads from every sample. TCRdb reprocessed the 5' RACE reads via MiXCR and lists one record per CDR3 protein. The data show some 370,000 distinct CDR3 sequences, approximately 47% seen once. The sample belongs to a study of blood T cells in healthy people across ages. Study conclusions and caveats: Diversity figures based on one million T cells were deemed too low.

V gave up 7 bases and J gave up 1 base, with 11 bases separating them. The CDR3 runs 14 residues. Germline CDR1 and CDR2: SQVTM and ANQGSEA. The rearrangement uses TRBV29-1 and TRBJ2-6; D gene uncertain. The TCR sequence derives from a man aged 60-69 years in good health. The material sequenced was blood. The CDR3 protein is CSADLGSGANVLTF. In DNA form, the CDR3 reads TGCAGCGCCGACTTGGGGTCTGGGGCCAACGTCCTGACTTTC.